This T cell receptor (beta chain) derives from a study of blood T cell repertoires in COVID-19. Study-wide context: Sites across the United States, Italy and Spain contributed samples from acute and convalescent COVID-19. Sources were T cells, B-cell-depleted T cells, or PBMCs; the material itself was cDNA or gDNA.

The germline CDR1 and CDR2 sequences are LGHDT and YNNKEL (reference sequence). With 1 base removed from V and 15 bases from J, the gap between germline ends came to 16 bases. CDR3 length equals 13 residues. Original methodology: Scientists estimated how many nucleated cells there were by amplifying reference gene primers. TCRdb's table, derived via immunoSEQ multiplex PCR, lists solely in-frame clones and lacks some. V and J calls and clone size are given by that table; D and trimming were obtained from the DNA. Of 130,000 or so clones listed, roughly 80% are singletons. Sequenced material: peripheral blood. The chain couples TRBV3-1 (or the pseudogene TRBV3-2) to TRBJ2-4, with D possibly matching TRBD1 (6 bases). The TCR originated in a man aged 55 to 69 with acute or convalescent COVID-19. The CDR3 DNA sequence: TGTGCCAGCAGCCAAGTTGAGGCAGGGGTTTCGTACTTC. Amino acid sequence: CASSQVEAGVSYF.